Given below is one T cell receptor (beta chain) in context. The antigen is undetermined. The germline CDR1 and CDR2 sequences are MGHDK and SYGVNS. The CDR3 runs to 14 residues. The V gene lost 3 bases and the J gene lost 6 bases, with 11 bases spanning the gap. TCRdb keeps only in-frame clones here, not all; method: immunoSEQ multiplex PCR. The table has some 50,000 clones, approximately 90% seen once; the top ten hold about 5.4%. The data were obtained in a study of T cell responses to AZD1222 COVID-19 vaccine. Study-wide findings and caveats: None of the repertoires were sampled until the peak T cell response had passed. The breadth and depth of Spike-specific TCRs increased once two AZD1222 doses had been given. There were mostly white British donors and more females than males, and clonal diversity was possibly underestimated.

Sample: peripheral blood, taken 28 days after the second AZD1222 dose. The chain couples TRBV25-1 to TRBJ2-2; D call uncertain. The receptor's source is an adult who received the AZD1222 COVID-19 vaccine. The CDR3 DNA is TGTGCCAGCAGTGAGCCGAGGCAGCCCGGGGAGCTGTTTTTT. This codes for CASSEPRQPGELFF.